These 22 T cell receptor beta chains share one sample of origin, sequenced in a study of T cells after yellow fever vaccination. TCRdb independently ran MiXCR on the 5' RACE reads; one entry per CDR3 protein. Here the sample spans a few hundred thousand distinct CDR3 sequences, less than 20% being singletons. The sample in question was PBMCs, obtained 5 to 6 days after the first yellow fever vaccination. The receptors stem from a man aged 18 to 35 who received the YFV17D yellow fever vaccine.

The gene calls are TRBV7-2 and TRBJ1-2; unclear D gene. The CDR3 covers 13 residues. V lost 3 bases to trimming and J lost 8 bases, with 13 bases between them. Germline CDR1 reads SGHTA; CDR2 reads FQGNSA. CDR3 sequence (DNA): TGTGCCAGCAGCTTTGGGAAACCGGGGGGCTACACCTTC. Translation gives CASSFGKPGGYTF.

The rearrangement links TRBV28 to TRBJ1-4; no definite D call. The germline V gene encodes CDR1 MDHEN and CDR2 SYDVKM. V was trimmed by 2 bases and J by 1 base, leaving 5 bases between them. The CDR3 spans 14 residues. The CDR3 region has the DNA TGTGCCAGCAGTTTACCCGGAACTAATGAAAAACTGTTTTTT. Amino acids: CASSLPGTNEKLFF. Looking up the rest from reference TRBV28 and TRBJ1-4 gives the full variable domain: DVKVTQSSRYLVKRTGEKVFLECVQDMDHENMFWYRQDPGLGLRLIYFSYDVKMKEKGDIPEGYSVSREKKERFSLILESASTNQTSMYLCASSLPGTNEKLFFGSGTQLSVL.

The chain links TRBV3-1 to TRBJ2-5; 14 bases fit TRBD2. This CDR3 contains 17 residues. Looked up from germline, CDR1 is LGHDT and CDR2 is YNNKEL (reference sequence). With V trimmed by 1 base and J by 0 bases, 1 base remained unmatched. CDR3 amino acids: CASSQGLAGGYQETQYF. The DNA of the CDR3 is TGTGCCAGCAGCCAAGGACTAGCGGGGGGGTACCAAGAGACCCAGTACTTC.

The CDR3 is CASSVETETLDTQYF. The DNA for the CDR3 is TGTGCCAGCAGCGTAGAAACAGAAACCTTGGATACGCAGTATTTT. This rearrangement joins TRBV9 to TRBJ2-3; no definite D call. V lost 0 bases and J 6 bases, leaving 14 bases between the germline ends. The CDR3 length is 15 residues. CDR1 and CDR2 from the germline V gene are SGDLS and YYNGEE. Complete variable domain (other parts from reference TRBV9 and TRBJ2-3): DSGVTQTPKHLITATGQRVTLRCSPRSGDLSVYWYQQSLDQGLQFLIQYYNGEERAKGNILERFSAQQFPDLHSELNLSSLELGDSALYFCASSVETETLDTQYFGPGTRLTVL.

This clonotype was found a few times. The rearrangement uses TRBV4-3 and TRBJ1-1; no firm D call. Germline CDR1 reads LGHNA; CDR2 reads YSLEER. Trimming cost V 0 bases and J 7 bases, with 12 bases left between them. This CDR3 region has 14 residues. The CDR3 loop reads CASSQEGASHEAFF. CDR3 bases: TGCGCCAGCAGCCAAGAGGGAGCGAGTCATGAAGCTTTCTTT.

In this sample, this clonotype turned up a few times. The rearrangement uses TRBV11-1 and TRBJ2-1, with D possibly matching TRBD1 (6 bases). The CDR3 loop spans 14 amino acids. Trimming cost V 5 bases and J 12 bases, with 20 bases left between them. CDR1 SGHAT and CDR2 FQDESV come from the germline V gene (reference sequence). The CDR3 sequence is CASSPGQGGPGQFF. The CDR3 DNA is TGTGCCAGCAGCCCTGGGCAAGGGGGACCAGGGCAGTTCTTC.

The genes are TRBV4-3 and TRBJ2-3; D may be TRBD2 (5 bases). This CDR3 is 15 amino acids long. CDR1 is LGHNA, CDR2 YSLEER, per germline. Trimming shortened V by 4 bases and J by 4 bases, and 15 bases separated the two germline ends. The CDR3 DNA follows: TGCGCCAGCAGCCGGCTGGGAGATCAGGCAGATACGCAGTATTTT. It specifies CASSRLGDQADTQYF.

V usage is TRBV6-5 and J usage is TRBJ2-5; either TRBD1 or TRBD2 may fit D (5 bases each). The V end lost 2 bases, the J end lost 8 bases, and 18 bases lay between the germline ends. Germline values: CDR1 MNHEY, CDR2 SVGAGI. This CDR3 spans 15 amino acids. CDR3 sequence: CASSYEGKAGSTQYF. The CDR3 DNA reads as TGTGCCAGCAGTTACGAGGGGAAGGCCGGTTCTACCCAGTACTTC.

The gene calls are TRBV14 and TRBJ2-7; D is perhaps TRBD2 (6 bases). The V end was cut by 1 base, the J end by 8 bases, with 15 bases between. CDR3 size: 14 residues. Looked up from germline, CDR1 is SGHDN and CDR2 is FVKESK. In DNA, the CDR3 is TGTGCCAGCAGCCAAGTGGATCTTCGGGGGAAGCAGTACTTC. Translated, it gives CASSQVDLRGKQYF.

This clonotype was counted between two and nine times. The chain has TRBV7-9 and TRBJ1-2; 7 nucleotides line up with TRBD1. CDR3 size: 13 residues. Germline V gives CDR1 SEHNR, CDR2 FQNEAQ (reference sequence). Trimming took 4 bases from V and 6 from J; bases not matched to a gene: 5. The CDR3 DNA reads TGTGCCAGCAGCTCAGGGGGGATTCATGGCTACACCTTC. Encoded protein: CASSSGGIHGYTF.

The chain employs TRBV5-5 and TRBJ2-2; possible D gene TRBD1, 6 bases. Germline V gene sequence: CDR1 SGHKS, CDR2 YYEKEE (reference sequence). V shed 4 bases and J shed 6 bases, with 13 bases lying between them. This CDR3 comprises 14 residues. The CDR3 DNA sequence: TGTGCCAGCAGCCTACAAAGGGGGTCCGGGGAGCTGTTTTTT. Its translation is CASSLQRGSGELFF. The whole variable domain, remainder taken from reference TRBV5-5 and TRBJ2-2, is DAGVTQSPTHLIKTRGQQVTLRCSPISGHKSVSWYQQVLGQGPQFIFQYYEKEERGRGNFPDRFSARQFPNYSSELNVNALLLGDSALYLCASSLQRGSGELFFGEGSRLTVL.

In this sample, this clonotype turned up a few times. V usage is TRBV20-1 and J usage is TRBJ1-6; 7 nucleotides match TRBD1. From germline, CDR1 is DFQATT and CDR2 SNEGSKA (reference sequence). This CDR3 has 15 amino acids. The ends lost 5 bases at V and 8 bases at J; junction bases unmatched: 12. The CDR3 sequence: CSAPSRDRVHSPLHF. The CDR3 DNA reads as TGCAGTGCTCCCAGCCGAGACAGGGTGCATTCACCCCTCCACTTT.

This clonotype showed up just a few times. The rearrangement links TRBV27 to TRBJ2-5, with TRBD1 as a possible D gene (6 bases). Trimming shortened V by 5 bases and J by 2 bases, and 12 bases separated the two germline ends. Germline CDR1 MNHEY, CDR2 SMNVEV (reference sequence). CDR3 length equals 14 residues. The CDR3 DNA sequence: TGTGCCAGCAGTAACTGGGACACACAAGAGACCCAGTACTTC. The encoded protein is CASSNWDTQETQYF.

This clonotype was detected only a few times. This CDR3 is CASSLDSYRDTGELFF. The DNA of the CDR3 is TGTGCCAGCAGCTTGGACAGCTATCGAGACACCGGGGAGCTGTTTTTT. The chain couples TRBV11-2 to TRBJ2-2; possibly TRBD1 for D (6 bases). The germline gives CDR1 SGHAT, CDR2 FQNNGV. This CDR3 has 16 residues. V lost 3 bases, J lost 3 bases, and 14 bases lay in between.

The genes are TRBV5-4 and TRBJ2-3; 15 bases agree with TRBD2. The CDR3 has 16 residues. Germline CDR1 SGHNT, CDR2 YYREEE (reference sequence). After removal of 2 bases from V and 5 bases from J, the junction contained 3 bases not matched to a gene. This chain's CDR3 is CASSLRTSGGGDTQYF. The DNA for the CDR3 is TGTGCCAGCAGCTTAAGGACTAGCGGGGGGGGAGATACGCAGTATTTT.

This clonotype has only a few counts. The CDR3 DNA follows: TGTGCCATCAGCCCGGACAGGTTCAATTCACCCCTCCACTTT. Translation gives CAISPDRFNSPLHF. The genes are TRBV10-3 and TRBJ1-6; 7 bases align to TRBD1. Per the germline V gene, CDR1 is ENHRY and CDR2 is SYGVKD. This CDR3 is 14 amino acids long. V was pared by 6 bases and J by 7 bases, with 6 bases of the junction left unmatched.

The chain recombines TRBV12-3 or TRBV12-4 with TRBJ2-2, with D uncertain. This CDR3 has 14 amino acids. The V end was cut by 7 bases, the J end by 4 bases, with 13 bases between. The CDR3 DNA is TGTGCCAGCACCCATTCCCGACGCACCGGGGAGCTGTTTTTT. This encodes CASTHSRRTGELFF.

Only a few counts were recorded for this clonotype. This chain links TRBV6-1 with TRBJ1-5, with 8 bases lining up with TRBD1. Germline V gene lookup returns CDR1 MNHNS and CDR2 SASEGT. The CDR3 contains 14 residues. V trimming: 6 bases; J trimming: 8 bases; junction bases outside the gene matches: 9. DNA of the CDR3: TGTGCCAGCAGCCGGACAGGGCCCTTTGAGCCCCAGCATTTT. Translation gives CASSRTGPFEPQHF.

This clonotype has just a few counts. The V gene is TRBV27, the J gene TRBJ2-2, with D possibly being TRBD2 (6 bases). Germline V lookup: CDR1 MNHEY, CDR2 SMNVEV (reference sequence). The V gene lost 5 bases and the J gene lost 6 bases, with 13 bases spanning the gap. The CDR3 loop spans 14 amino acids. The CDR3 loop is CASSLGGGSGELFF. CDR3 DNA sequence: TGTGCCAGCAGTCTCGGGGGAGGATCCGGGGAGCTGTTTTTT.

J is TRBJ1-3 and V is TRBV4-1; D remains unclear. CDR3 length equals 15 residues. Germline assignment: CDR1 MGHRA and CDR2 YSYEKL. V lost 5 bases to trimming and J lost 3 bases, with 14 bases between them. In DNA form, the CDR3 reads TGCGCCAGCAGCGAGCCGAGGGCTCGTGGAAACACCATATATTTT. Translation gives CASSEPRARGNTIYF.

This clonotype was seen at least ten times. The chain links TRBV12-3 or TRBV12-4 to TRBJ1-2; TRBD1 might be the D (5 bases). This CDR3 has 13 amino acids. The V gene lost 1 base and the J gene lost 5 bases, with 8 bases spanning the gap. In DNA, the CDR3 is TGTGCCAGCAGTTTAGTCGGGACTTATGGCTACACCTTC. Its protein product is CASSLVGTYGYTF.

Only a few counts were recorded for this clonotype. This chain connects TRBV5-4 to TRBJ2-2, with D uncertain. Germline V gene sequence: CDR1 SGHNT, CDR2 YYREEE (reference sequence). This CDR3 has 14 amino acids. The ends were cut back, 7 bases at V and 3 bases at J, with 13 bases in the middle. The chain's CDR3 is CASGDGLYTGELFF. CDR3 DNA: TGTGCCAGCGGGGATGGTCTATACACCGGGGAGCTGTTTTTT.